The rows below give T cell receptor beta chains drawn from one sample of a study of cytomegalovirus exposure and HLA in healthy donors. The method was immunoSEQ multiplex PCR; TCRdb's version includes in-frame clones alone and lacks a portion of them. Of about 340,000 clones in the sample, around 86% were seen once. The sample was PBMCs. The receptors stem from a woman in her late teens or twenties in good health and CMV-seronegative. Each CDR3 is given with its conserved first and last residue. D genes are given only for firm matches. Not every row has a clone size; where given, it reads once, few, many or a size class.

>TRBD1|TRBV28|TRBJ1-4|.|19
TGTGCCAGCAGACCACTTGGACAGGGGGTTCCCCTTCGGGATGAAAAACTGTTTTTT
CASRPLGQGVPLRDEKLFF
>.|TRBV7-3|TRBJ2-2|.|16
TGTGCCAGCAGCCCCACCCCACTACCGGCCGGCGGGGAGCTGTTTTTT
CASSPTPLPAGGELFF
>.|TRBV7-8|TRBJ1-5|.|13
TGTGCCAGCAGCGCACAGGGATCTCAGCCCCAGCATTTT
CASSAQGSQPQHF
>TRBD1|TRBV13|TRBJ2-2|.|16
TGTGCCAGCAGCTTGGGGGACAGGGGATCCACCGGGGAGCTGTTTTTT
CASSLGDRGSTGELFF
>.|TRBV21-1|TRBJ2-7|once|13
TGTGCCAGCCCTGAAGAGGAGGGTGACGAGCAGTACTTC
CASPEEEGDEQYF
>.|TRBV10-3|TRBJ1-1|.|15
TGTGCCGTCAGGGTAGGGAGGGTTGGGAGCACTGAAGCTTTCTTT
CAVRVGRVGSTEAFF
>TRBD1|TRBV7-8|TRBJ1-2|few|16
TGTGCCAGCAGCTCCCGGACAGGGGGAGACAACTATGGCTACACCTTC
CASSSRTGGDNYGYTF
>.|TRBV6-5|TRBJ1-1|.|11
TGTGCCAGCAGCCTGGGCCCTGAAGCTTTCTTT
CASSLGPEAFF
>.|TRBV6-6|TRBJ2-3|.|12
TGTGCCAGTGGGCGGGGCCCAGATACGCAGTATTTT
CASGRGPDTQYF
>.|TRBV6-5|TRBJ1-5|.|15
TGTGCCAGCAGACCCAACAGCCCTTACAATCAGCCCCAGCATTTT
CASRPNSPYNQPQHF
>TRBD2|TRBV5-1|TRBJ2-2|.|18
TGCGCCAGCAGCCCTGGAAGGATAGCGGGAGAAGGAACCGGGGAGCTGTTTTTT
CASSPGRIAGEGTGELFF
>TRBD1|TRBV28|TRBJ1-2|few|16
TGTGCCAGCAGTTTATTTTCAGGGACAGGGTGGGGAGGCTACACCTTC
CASSLFSGTGWGGYTF
>TRBD1|TRBV6-1|TRBJ1-4|.|13
TGTGCCAGTCACAGGGGCCCTAATGAAAAACTGTTTTTT
CASHRGPNEKLFF
>.|TRBV5-1|TRBJ2-7|.|15
TGCGCCAGCAGCCCGGGAGGGACAGGGACCTACGAGCAGTACTTC
CASSPGGTGTYEQYF
>TRBD2|TRBV4-3|TRBJ2-5|few|16
TGCGCCAGCAGCCAAGATGGGACTAGCGGGAGTGAGACCCAGTACTTC
CASSQDGTSGSETQYF
>.|TRBV7-2|TRBJ1-1|once|15
TGTGCCAGCACCCCAGGGGCCGCAGGGAACACTGAAGCTTTCTTT
CASTPGAAGNTEAFF
>.|TRBV2|TRBJ2-2|.|14
TGTGCCAACTCGAGGCTAGTGGGTACCGGGGAGCTGTTTTTT
CANSRLVGTGELFF
>.|TRBV5-1|TRBJ2-1|few|15
TGCGCCAGCAGCCTGGGGGGACAGAACTACAATGAGCAGTTCTTC
CASSLGGQNYNEQFF
>.|TRBV9|TRBJ1-1|few|12
TGTGCCAGCAGCAGGACAGATAACGAAGCTTTCTTT
CASSRTDNEAFF
>.|TRBV4-1|TRBJ1-2|once|16
TGCGCCAGCAGCCAACAAGAGGATTGGACACTTTATGGCTACACCTTC
CASSQQEDWTLYGYTF
>.|TRBV13|TRBJ2-3|.|14
TGTGCCAGCAGCTTACTTGGACTTTGGGATACGCAGTATTTT
CASSLLGLWDTQYF
>TRBD2|TRBV13|TRBJ2-3|.|14
TGTGCCAGCAGCTCTAGCGGCAGCACAGATACGCAGTATTTT
CASSSSGSTDTQYF
>TRBD2|TRBV7-8|TRBJ2-7|.|18
TGTGCCAGCAGCTTCGGGACTAGTCTCATTGTGAGCTCCTACGAGCAGTACTTC
CASSFGTSLIVSSYEQYF
>TRBD2|TRBV5-4|TRBJ2-7|.|15
TGTGCCAGCAGCACAGGGACTAGCGGGCCGTCGCAGCAGTACTTC
CASSTGTSGPSQQYF
>TRBD2|TRBV9|TRBJ2-2|once|18
TGTGCCAGCAGCGTAGAGCTTAGCGGGAGGGCGAACACCGGGGAGCTGTTTTTT
CASSVELSGRANTGELFF
>.|TRBV10-3|TRBJ1-3|few|15
TGTGCCATCAGTGAAAGAGAATTCGCTGGAAACACCATATATTTT
CAISEREFAGNTIYF